Following are 27 T cell receptor beta chains from one sample sequenced in a study of OX40 agonist ivuxolimab in advanced cancers. Repertoires were generated with immunoSEQ multiplex PCR, while TCRdb's copy carries only in-frame clones and drops some. Of some 30,000 clones in the sample, about 87% were seen once. The material sequenced was CD4+ or CD8+ T cells sorted from blood, taken in a trial of the OX40 agonist ivuxolimab. The receptors stem from an adult with an advanced solid tumor such as melanoma, head and neck, liver or kidney cancer.

This clone occurred once. This chain joins TRBV7-2 and TRBJ2-1; D is unclear. Germline loops: CDR1 SGHTA, CDR2 FQGNSA. V dropped 1 base and J dropped 7 bases, with 8 bases sitting between them. The CDR3 is 13 residues long. The CDR3 bases are TGTGCCAGCAGCTTAGTACTGTCAAATGAGCAGTTCTTC. Translation gives CASSLVLSNEQFF. Complete variable domain (other parts from reference TRBV7-2 and TRBJ2-1): GAGVSQSPSNKVTEKGKDVELRCDPISGHTALYWYRQSLGQGLEFLIYFQGNSAPDKSGLPSDRFSAERTGGSVSTLTIQRTQQEDSAVYLCASSLVLSNEQFFGPGTRLTVL.

The chain couples TRBV18 to TRBJ1-2; 9 bases are shared with TRBD1. Germline values: CDR1 KGHSH, CDR2 LQKENI. The CDR3 consists of 15 residues. Unmatched junction bases numbered 7, after V lost 0 bases and J lost 8 bases. Here the CDR3 reads CASSPPGTGKVGYTF. The CDR3 nucleotides read TGTGCCAGCTCACCACCGGGGACAGGGAAAGTGGGCTACACCTTC.

The V gene is TRBV19, the J gene TRBJ2-1, with 9 bases matching TRBD2. Germline trimming cut 3 bases from V and 5 bases from J; bases unmatched to any gene: 11. The CDR3 is made up of 17 amino acids. In germline, CDR1 is LNHDA, CDR2 SQIVND (reference sequence). CDR3 sequence: CASSMVEAGGGDNEQFF. In DNA form, the CDR3 reads TGTGCCAGTAGTATGGTTGAGGCGGGAGGGGGGGACAATGAGCAGTTCTTC.

The chain couples TRBV7-2 to TRBJ2-3; D is possibly TRBD2 (7 bases). The V end lost 1 base, the J end lost 6 bases, and 17 bases lay between the germline ends. Germline assignment: CDR1 SGHTA and CDR2 FQGNSA. The CDR3 totals 16 residues. CDR3 sequence (DNA): TGTGCCAGCAGCTTAGACAGGGCGGGGGTATATGATACGCAGTATTTT. It is translated as CASSLDRAGVYDTQYF.

The chain links TRBV7-2 to TRBJ2-7; TRBD2 matches 11 bases. The CDR3 runs to 15 residues. V was clipped by 5 bases and J by 5 bases; unmatched bases: 8. The V gene's germline CDR1 is SGHTA and CDR2 FQGNSA. CDR3 region: CASSRLTSGIHEQYF. Written as DNA, the CDR3 is TGTGCCAGCAGCCGCTTGACTAGCGGGATCCACGAGCAGTACTTC.

This rearrangement joins TRBV28 to TRBJ2-3, with 7 bases matching TRBD2. The CDR3 sequence is 15 residues long. CDR1 and CDR2 from the germline V gene are MDHEN and SYDVKM. J was trimmed by 2 bases and V by 3 bases; bases with no gene match: 5. The CDR3 nucleotides are TGTGCCAGCAGTTTCTGGCGGGGGACCACAGATACGCAGTATTTT. Its protein product is CASSFWRGTTDTQYF.

The chain couples TRBV5-6 to TRBJ2-7; D remains unclear. The germline V gene has CDR1 SGHDT and CDR2 YYEEEE. This CDR3 is built from 13 residues. Trimming took off 0 bases at V and 7 bases at J, with 11 bases between the two ends. The CDR3 nucleotides are TGTGCCAGCAGCTTGGCGTGGCCGAATGAGCAGTACTTC. Its translation is CASSLAWPNEQYF.

The gene calls are TRBV16 and TRBJ1-2, with D possibly matching TRBD1 (5 bases). The germline V and J ends were trimmed by 2 bases and 6 bases, with 13 bases remaining between them. CDR3 length: 14 residues. Per germline, CDR1 KGHSY and CDR2 FQNENV. The CDR3 loop reads CASSQPGRVDGYTF. Written as DNA, the CDR3 is TGTGCCAGCAGCCAACCCGGCAGGGTGGATGGCTACACCTTC.

J is TRBJ2-1 and V is TRBV6-1; D possibly corresponds to TRBD1 (6 bases). Germline V CDR1 and CDR2: MNHNS, SASEGT. The CDR3 is 14 amino acids. Between the trimmed V and J ends, which lost 1 base and 6 bases, there was a span of 10 bases. The CDR3 is CASSEVMGANEQFF. The CDR3 coding sequence is TGTGCCAGCAGTGAAGTAATGGGGGCCAATGAGCAGTTCTTC.

V is TRBV28 and J is TRBJ1-6; D is possibly TRBD1 (5 bases). V lost 2 bases, J lost 13 bases, and 18 bases lay in between. From germline, CDR1 is MDHEN and CDR2 SYDVKM. The CDR3 is 15 residues long. This CDR3 reads CASSLVQGLIGPLHF. The CDR3 DNA is TGTGCCAGCAGTTTAGTGCAGGGCCTCATTGGTCCCCTCCACTTT.

V usage is TRBV13 and J usage is TRBJ2-6, with D unclear. This CDR3 has 16 residues. Between the trimmed V and J ends, which lost 5 bases and 4 bases, there was a span of 15 bases. Germline V gene sequence: CDR1 PRHDT, CDR2 FYEKMQ (reference sequence). The chain's CDR3 is CASSTLPISGANVLTF. In nucleotides, the CDR3 is TGTGCCAGCAGCACCTTGCCGATTTCCGGGGCCAACGTCCTGACTTTC. The variable domain in full, completed from reference TRBV13 and TRBJ2-6, reads AAGVIQSPRHLIKEKRETATLKCYPIPRHDTVYWYQQGPGQDPQFLISFYEKMQSDKGSIPDRFSAQQFSDYHSELNMSSLELGDSALYFCASSTLPISGANVLTFGAGSRLTVL.

The chain recombines TRBV7-7 with TRBJ2-2; 15 bases agree with TRBD2. This CDR3 is built from 17 residues. Germline-derived CDR1 and CDR2 are SSHAT and FNYEAQ (reference sequence). The V gene end was trimmed by 3 bases and the J gene end by 5 bases; junction bases not matched to a gene: 4. The CDR3 sequence: CASSFGLAGGGTGELFF. The CDR3 nucleotides read TGTGCCAGCAGCTTCGGACTAGCGGGAGGGGGTACCGGGGAGCTGTTTTTT.

The J gene is TRBJ2-3, the V gene TRBV19; D may match TRBD1 or TRBD2 (6 bases each). Per the germline V gene, CDR1 is LNHDA and CDR2 is SQIVND (reference sequence). The CDR3 is 16 residues long. Trimming removed 0 bases from V and 3 bases from J, with 13 bases in between. CDR3 in DNA: TGTGCCAGTAGTATAGAGGGGAGAGGGGGGACAGATACGCAGTATTTT. Its translation: CASSIEGRGGTDTQYF.

The genes are TRBV5-1 and TRBJ2-1; 14 nucleotides line up with TRBD2. The CDR3 runs 16 residues. Germline loops: CDR1 SGHRS, CDR2 YFSETQ. V gave up 4 bases and J gave up 7 bases; unmatched junction bases: 7. The CDR3 DNA is TGCGCCAGCAGCGCCCTGACTAGCGGGGGGGCAAATGAGCAGTTCTTC. This sequence encodes CASSALTSGGANEQFF. The full variable domain, with the rest looked up from reference TRBV5-1 and TRBJ2-1, is KAGVTQTPRYLIKTRGQQVTLSCSPISGHRSVSWYQQTPGQGLQFLFEYFSETQRNKGNFPGRFSGRQFSNSRSEMNVSTLELGDSALYLCASSALTSGGANEQFFGPGTRLTVL.

The chain employs TRBV5-4 and TRBJ2-1; D is unclear. CDR3 length equals 11 residues. V lost 2 bases to trimming and J lost 10 bases, with 7 bases between them. Germline CDR1 reads SGHNT; CDR2 reads YYREEE (reference sequence). Written as DNA, the CDR3 is TGTGCCAGCAGCTTCGCAGGCGAGCAGTTCTTC. Translation: CASSFAGEQFF.

With respect to this clone: Other DNA variants within this sample encode the same CDR3. V gene TRBV28 combines with J gene TRBJ2-1; D gene ambiguous. V dropped 2 bases and J dropped 7 bases, with 3 bases sitting between them. The CDR3 has 11 amino acids. Germline V lookup: CDR1 MDHEN, CDR2 SYDVKM. For the CDR3, the DNA is TGTGCCAGCAGTTTAGTGAATGAGCAGTTCTTC. The encoded protein is CASSLVNEQFF. The entire variable domain, with the rest obtained from reference TRBV28 and TRBJ2-1, is as follows: DVKVTQSSRYLVKRTGEKVFLECVQDMDHENMFWYRQDPGLGLRLIYFSYDVKMKEKGDIPEGYSVSREKKERFSLILESASTNQTSMYLCASSLVNEQFFGPGTRLTVL.

J is TRBJ1-1 and V is TRBV6-6; a weak D match, TRBD1 (5 bases). The V end was cut by 3 bases, the J end by 5 bases, with 13 bases between. This CDR3 spans 14 amino acids. Germline loops: CDR1 MNHNY, CDR2 SVGAGI (reference sequence). CDR3 amino acids: CASSYFIRATEAFF. The CDR3 DNA follows: TGTGCCAGCAGTTATTTCATCAGGGCTACTGAAGCTTTCTTT.

The V call is TRBV4-1, the J call TRBJ1-1; D perhaps matches TRBD1 (5 bases). V was shortened by 0 bases and J by 2 bases, with 10 bases between the two germline ends. Germline V gene lookup returns CDR1 MGHRA and CDR2 YSYEKL. The CDR3 is made up of 15 amino acids. This chain's CDR3 is CASSQDFGANTEAFF. The CDR3 coding sequence is TGCGCCAGCAGCCAAGACTTTGGGGCCAACACTGAAGCTTTCTTT.

The CDR3 is CASSGRSSGQPTYEQYF. CDR3 bases: TGTGCCAGCAGCGGACGATCCTCGGGACAGCCGACCTACGAGCAGTACTTC. The chain has TRBV21-1 and TRBJ2-7; TRBD1 is the table's D call and was not checked against the DNA. TRBV21-1 is a recognized pseudogene. This CDR3 has 17 amino acids.

V gene TRBV14 combines with J gene TRBJ2-5; D perhaps matches TRBD1 (6 bases). V gave up 4 bases and J gave up 2 bases, with 29 bases separating them. The length of the CDR3 is 20 residues. The germline gives CDR1 SGHDN, CDR2 FVKESK. CDR3 nucleotides: TGTGCCAGCAGCCCGTCGACAGGTTCACGGAGATTTGAGGATCAAGAGACCCAGTACTTC. Amino acids: CASSPSTGSRRFEDQETQYF.

The CDR3 region is CASSLAPGQIYEQYF. CDR3 nucleotide sequence: TGTGCCAGCAGCTTAGCGCCGGGACAGATCTACGAGCAGTACTTC. V and J are TRBV7-8 and TRBJ2-7, with 7 bases that match TRBD1. Germline-derived CDR1 and CDR2 are SGHVS and FQNEAQ. This CDR3 region has 15 residues. V dropped 0 bases and J dropped 3; count of bases not matched to a gene: 5.

The rearrangement joins TRBV12-2 to TRBJ2-3. TRBV12-2 is an annotated pseudogene. This CDR3 region has 12 residues. CDR3 nucleotide sequence: TGTGCAAGTCGCCCCCCGGGACCGAGCGGTAATTTT. Translated, it gives CASRPPGPSGNF.

This clone came up once. This sequence joins TRBV5-4 and TRBJ2-3, with D unclear. The CDR3 extends over 14 amino acids. Germline V gene sequence: CDR1 SGHNT, CDR2 YYREEE (reference sequence). The V end lost 3 bases, the J end lost 5 bases, and 13 bases lay between the germline ends. CDR3 DNA sequence: TGTGCCAGCAGCTCGGGCCCGTCAGTAGATACGCAGTATTTT. This translates into CASSSGPSVDTQYF.

The rearrangement uses TRBV19 and TRBJ2-5; D call uncertain. The germline V gene encodes CDR1 LNHDA and CDR2 SQIVND (reference sequence). Trimming took off 5 bases at V and 1 base at J, with 17 bases between the two ends. This CDR3 is 16 amino acids long. The CDR3 spells CASSPPAVLGQETQYF. In DNA, the CDR3 is TGTGCCAGTAGTCCCCCCGCGGTTTTGGGCCAAGAGACCCAGTACTTC.

V gene TRBV4-1 combines with J gene TRBJ2-3; the D gene is possibly TRBD2 (5 bases). The CDR3 spans 15 residues. CDR1 and CDR2 from the germline V gene are MGHRA and YSYEKL. V dropped 2 bases and J dropped 0 bases, with 9 bases sitting between them. The CDR3 nucleotides read TGCGCCAGCAGCCAAACCCCGGGGAGCACAGATACGCAGTATTTT. Protein product: CASSQTPGSTDTQYF.

V usage is TRBV28 and J usage is TRBJ2-7, with 10 bases fitting TRBD1. V trimming: 9 bases; J trimming: 3 bases; junction bases outside the gene matches: 2. Germline V gene data show CDR1 as MDHEN and CDR2 as SYDVKM. This CDR3 is built from 12 residues. CDR3 sequence reads: CASWDRGYEQYF. CDR3 bases: TGTGCCAGTTGGGACAGGGGCTACGAGCAGTACTTC.

V is TRBV27 and J is TRBJ1-2; maybe TRBD1 (5 bases). This CDR3 has 13 residues. The V and J ends lost 4 bases and 6 bases respectively, with 12 bases between them. The V gene's germline CDR1 is MNHEY and CDR2 SMNVEV (reference sequence). The DNA of the CDR3 is TGTGCCAGCAGTTACTTAGGGGTCGATGGCTACACCTTC. This codes for CASSYLGVDGYTF.